This TCR beta chain came from a study of T cells in Graves' hyperthyroidism and ophthalmopathy. The CDR3 spans 14 residues. Unmatched junction bases numbered 6, after V lost 4 bases and J lost 4 bases. Germline CDR1 SNHLY, CDR2 FYNNEI. Findings and caveats of the study: A model of 13 V-J features distinguished ophthalmopathy from stable hyperthyroidism.

The TCR beta CDR3 regions underwent amplification using RNA transcripts as the source. The TCR CDR3 was amplified in a first-round RT-PCR using the HTBI primer set. A single record per CDR3 protein comes from TCRdb applying MiXCR to the multiplex PCR reads. Of 250,000 to 300,000 distinct CDR3 sequences detected, approximately 15% appear once; the ten largest clones hold around 8%. This clonotype was detected many times. Its antigen is not identified. No progression to ophthalmopathy during 18 months of follow-up defined stable disease. Aged 18 to 65, the patients had hyperthyroidism that was newly diagnosed and had lasted under 2 months. Diagnoses rested on clinical symptoms, serum thyroxine and TRAb, thyroid ultrasound and orbital computed tomography.

This receptor was obtained from a woman aged 40 to 50 with Graves' hyperthyroidism. Specimen: blood. The chain employs TRBV2 and TRBJ1-1; 7 nucleotides line up with TRBD1. The CDR3 loop reads CASSATGTATEAFF. The CDR3 DNA reads TGTGCCAGCAGTGCTACCGGGACAGCCACTGAAGCTTTCTTT.